The 17 T cell receptor beta chains below were found in one sample sequenced in a study of shared clonotypes between healthy human individuals (dated by TCRdb to 2020 to 2021). Libraries were made using the immunoSEQ multiplex PCR assay. Entries here come from immuneACCESS through TCRdb and include only in-frame sequences with V and J called. Some clones fail to appear in such tables; in the studies checked, an unresolved V gene covers under half of the shortfall, and the cause of the remainder is unknown. The sample table shows some 1,900,000 clones, and approximately 94% are seen once. The top ten clonotypes cover 1% to 1.5% of the sample. CD8 naive samples were obtained by positive selection for CCR7 among CD45RO-negative cells, yielding a CD45RA+CCR7+ population from which TemRA cells were excluded. What was sequenced was naive CD8+ T cells sorted from blood. Interpreted using the paper, the cell subset or site label stands for: CD45RA+CCR7+. The receptors were sampled from a man in his late teens or twenties in good health.

This chain joins TRBV6-5 and TRBJ1-2; D is unresolved. The CDR3 loop spans 13 amino acids. V was pared by 6 bases and J by 8 bases, with 16 bases between. The V gene's germline CDR1 is MNHEY and CDR2 SVGAGI. CDR3 sequence: CASSSAPSGGYTF. In DNA, the CDR3 is TGTGCCAGCAGCAGCGCCCCGTCCGGGGGCTACACCTTC.

The rearrangement links TRBV9 to TRBJ1-1; TRBD1 is a possible D gene (6 bases). The V gene's germline CDR1 is SGDLS and CDR2 YYNGEE. This CDR3 is built from 16 residues. V gave up 0 bases and J gave up 4 bases, with 16 bases separating them. This CDR3 is CASSVEGSGARTEAFF. The CDR3 region has the DNA TGTGCCAGCAGCGTAGAGGGTTCGGGGGCACGCACTGAAGCTTTCTTT.

This rearrangement joins TRBV4-1 to TRBJ1-1, with 8 bases identical to TRBD1. V lost 2 bases and J lost 5; bases outside the gene matches: 13. In germline, CDR1 is MGHRA, CDR2 YSYEKL. The CDR3 is 17 amino acids. The CDR3 spells CASSQKGDGTGNTEAFF. In DNA, the CDR3 is TGCGCCAGCAGCCAAAAGGGGGATGGGACAGGTAATACTGAAGCTTTCTTT.

The chain links TRBV11-2 to TRBJ2-7, with 7 bases identical to TRBD2. V lost 5 bases to trimming and J lost 2 bases; unmatched junction nucleotides: 6. This CDR3 comprises 14 residues. Germline V gene data show CDR1 as SGHAT and CDR2 as FQNNGV. The DNA of the CDR3 is TGTGCCAGCAGCACTCCAGGGAGGGCCTACGAGCAGTACTTC. This codes for CASSTPGRAYEQYF.

The chain carries TRBV27 and TRBJ2-1; tentative D call: TRBD1 (6 bases). Per the germline V gene, CDR1 is MNHEY and CDR2 is SMNVEV (reference sequence). The CDR3 runs to 13 residues. Trimming stripped 0 bases from V and 8 bases from J, with 8 bases between. CDR3 sequence (DNA): TGTGCCAGCAGTTTATCGGGGGCTGATGAGCAGTTCTTC. Translation gives CASSLSGADEQFF.

The V and J genes are TRBV4-1 and TRBJ2-7, with a possible D match to TRBD2 (6 bases). The CDR3 has 15 amino acids. CDR1 MGHRA and CDR2 YSYEKL come from the germline V gene. V was trimmed by 5 bases and J by 0 bases, leaving 14 bases between them. The chain's CDR3 is CASSYMGGNSYEQYF. Here the CDR3 DNA reads TGCGCCAGCAGCTACATGGGGGGAAACTCCTACGAGCAGTACTTC.

V gene TRBV4-1 combines with J gene TRBJ2-7; 8 bases map to TRBD1. Germline V gene lookup returns CDR1 MGHRA and CDR2 YSYEKL. J lost 5 bases, V lost 0 bases, and 9 bases had no gene match. The CDR3 consists of 16 residues. The CDR3 bases are TGCGCCAGCAGCCAAGAAAGTGGGACAGGCAGGCACGAGCAGTACTTC. Translating it yields CASSQESGTGRHEQYF.

The genes are TRBV6-4 and TRBJ2-5; 9 nucleotides line up with TRBD1. There are 13 residues in the CDR3. With V trimmed by 8 bases and J by 5 bases, 6 bases remained unmatched. Germline CDR1 MRHNA, CDR2 SNTAGT. The CDR3: CASGGTGLETQYF. As DNA, the CDR3 is TGTGCCAGCGGGGGGACAGGGTTGGAGACCCAGTACTTC.

V is TRBV4-3 and J is TRBJ1-3, with D tentatively TRBD1 (5 bases). CDR1 LGHNA and CDR2 YSLEER come from the germline V gene. Trimming stripped 3 bases from V and 2 bases from J, with 17 bases between. The CDR3 length is 17 residues. This CDR3 reads CASSHDRVGQTGNTIYF. Written as DNA, the CDR3 is TGCGCCAGCAGCCATGATCGGGTGGGGCAGACTGGAAACACCATATATTTT.

V and J are TRBV13 and TRBJ2-1, with D unresolved. Germline CDR1 PRHDT, CDR2 FYEKMQ (reference sequence). CDR3 length: 16 residues. Trimming shortened V by 6 bases and J by 0 bases, and 15 bases separated the two germline ends. This CDR3 is CASRPGPPSSYNEQFF. As DNA, the CDR3 is TGTGCCAGCAGGCCTGGACCGCCGAGCTCCTACAATGAGCAGTTCTTC.

The rearrangement links TRBV5-6 to TRBJ2-5; D might be TRBD2 (7 bases). The V gene lost 0 bases and the J gene lost 1 base, with 10 bases spanning the gap. The CDR3 is made up of 15 amino acids. Germline-derived CDR1 and CDR2 are SGHDT and YYEEEE. The CDR3 DNA is TGTGCCAGCAGCTTGGAGGCGGGGGCCCAAGAGACCCAGTACTTC. Residues: CASSLEAGAQETQYF.

In its sample, this clone was seen once. J is TRBJ1-4 and V is TRBV2; weak D call: TRBD1 (5 bases). Trimming left V 2 bases short and J 4 bases short, with 14 bases between. CDR3 length: 16 amino acids. In germline, CDR1 is SNHLY, CDR2 FYNNEI. In nucleotides, the CDR3 is TGTGCCAGCAGTGAATCCCGGGACCGTCATAATGAAAAACTGTTTTTT. Protein: CASSESRDRHNEKLFF.

V and J are TRBV29-1 and TRBJ2-3, with 12 bases matching TRBD2. The CDR3 is 18 residues long. The germline V gene has CDR1 SQVTM and CDR2 ANQGSEA. The V segment lost 7 bases and the J segment 1 base; nucleotides outside the gene matches: 15. For the CDR3, the DNA is TGCAGCGCCCTGGCCGGGACTAGCGGGCCAAGCGGCACAGATACGCAGTATTTT. Residues: CSALAGTSGPSGTDTQYF.

The V gene is TRBV4-3, the J gene TRBJ2-1, with TRBD2 identical over 10 bases. Germline trimming cut 0 bases from V and 4 bases from J; bases unmatched to any gene: 6. The germline gives CDR1 LGHNA, CDR2 YSLEER. The CDR3 has 17 amino acids. This CDR3 reads CASSQDLRTSGYNEQFF. Here the CDR3 DNA reads TGCGCCAGCAGCCAAGATCTCAGGACTAGCGGATACAATGAGCAGTTCTTC.

The CDR3 region is CASSSILAGEGVEQFF. The CDR3 DNA follows: TGTGCCAGCAGCTCTATACTAGCGGGAGAAGGGGTTGAGCAGTTCTTC. The chain combines TRBV7-8 with TRBJ2-1; TRBD2 matches 11 bases. After removal of 4 bases from V and 9 bases from J, the junction contained 11 bases not matched to a gene. The CDR3 runs 16 residues. Germline V gene data show CDR1 as SGHVS and CDR2 as FQNEAQ.

Concerning this clone itself: The junction and the germline gene differ at one end; a read error may be behind it. The genes are TRBV6-5 and TRBJ2-5; D is ambiguous. The V gene's germline CDR1 is MNHEY and CDR2 SVGAGI. CDR3 size: 13 residues. The CDR3 spells CASSYDFTEAQYF. The CDR3 DNA sequence: TGTGCCAGCAGTTACGATTTCACAGAGGCCCAGTACTTC.

This sequence joins TRBV27 and TRBJ1-5; D is ambiguous. Trimming cost V 6 bases and J 7 bases, with 13 bases left between them. The CDR3 runs to 13 residues. Germline V gene data show CDR1 as MNHEY and CDR2 as SMNVEV (reference sequence). The CDR3 protein is CASSPTRNQPQHF. In nucleotides, the CDR3 is TGTGCCAGCAGCCCCACACGTAACCAGCCCCAGCATTTT.